The 9 T cell receptor beta chains presented below share a single source sample, sequenced in a study of T cell changes during pregnancy in multiple sclerosis. Sequencing used immunoSEQ multiplex PCR; TCRdb keeps in-frame clones, though not all of them. The sample yields tens of thousands of clones, 90% to 95% seen once. Source: CD4+ T cells from peripheral blood mononuclear cells, taken in the first trimester of pregnancy. Source of these receptors: a female donor with multiple sclerosis, enrolled in a pregnancy study.

V is TRBV6-6 and J is TRBJ1-2; 9 nucleotides align to TRBD1. Germline V gives CDR1 MNHNY, CDR2 SVGAGI (reference sequence). V dropped 5 bases and J dropped 7; count of bases not matched to a gene: 8. The CDR3 totals 14 residues. The CDR3 protein is CASSRPGTGFGYTF. DNA of the CDR3: TGTGCCAGCAGTCGTCCCGGGACAGGGTTTGGCTACACCTTC.

The chain has TRBV14 and TRBJ1-6, with a tentative D call TRBD1 (5 bases). The CDR3 sequence is 14 residues long. Germline V gene lookup returns CDR1 SGHDN and CDR2 FVKESK. V gave up 2 bases and J gave up 8 bases, with 10 bases separating them. Here the CDR3 DNA reads TGTGCCAGCAGCCAATGGGGGGGTGATTCACCCCTCCACTTT. It translates to CASSQWGGDSPLHF.

This rearrangement joins TRBV9 to TRBJ1-4; D gene uncertain. The CDR3 has 15 residues. Trimming cost V 4 bases and J 6 bases, with 16 bases left between them. The V gene's germline CDR1 is SGDLS and CDR2 YYNGEE. CDR3 amino acids: CASSFRGRDDEKLFF. CDR3 sequence (DNA): TGTGCCAGCAGCTTCCGGGGAAGGGATGATGAAAAACTGTTTTTT.

The chain has TRBV4-1 and TRBJ1-1; D remains ambiguous. V was pared by 6 bases and J by 0 bases, with 17 bases between. Per the germline V gene, CDR1 is MGHRA and CDR2 is YSYEKL. This CDR3 is built from 16 residues. The CDR3 DNA is TGCGCCAGCAGACCGGCTAGCGGTGTCGTGAACACTGAAGCTTTCTTT. Residues: CASRPASGVVNTEAFF.

V is TRBV30 and J is TRBJ1-2; no clear D gene. The CDR3 is 14 amino acids. Deletions cut 4 bases from V and 2 bases from J, with 14 bases between. Germline assignment: CDR1 GTSNPN and CDR2 SVGIG (reference sequence). CDR3 protein: CAWISRTDNYGYTF. CDR3 DNA sequence: TGTGCCTGGATTAGCCGAACTGACAACTATGGCTACACCTTC.

The rearrangement joins TRBV15 to TRBJ1-2; 10 nucleotides line up with TRBD1. V shed 9 bases and J 11 bases; nucleotides not matched to a gene: 15. CDR3 length: 14 residues. Per the germline V gene, CDR1 is LNHNV and CDR2 is YYDKDF (reference sequence). CDR3 DNA sequence: TGTGCCACGGAACAAGGCGGGACAGGGGATAAGTACACCTTC. Translated: CATEQGGTGDKYTF. The entire variable domain, with the rest obtained from reference TRBV15 and TRBJ1-2, is as follows: DAMVIQNPRYQVTQFGKPVTLSCSQTLNHNVMYWYQQKSSQAPKLLFHYYDKDFNNEADTPDNFQSRRPNTSFCFLDIRSPGLGDTAMYLCATEQGGTGDKYTFGSGTRLTVV.

This clone has just one count. The chain recombines TRBV9 with TRBJ2-1; perhaps TRBD2 as D (6 bases). The length of the CDR3 is 18 residues. Trimming shortened V by 0 bases and J by 4 bases, and 20 bases separated the two germline ends. The germline CDR1 and CDR2 sequences are SGDLS and YYNGEE. CDR3 DNA: TGTGCCAGCAGCGTAGCTACGATGTCGCGGGGAATTTACAATGAGCAGTTCTTC. It encodes CASSVATMSRGIYNEQFF.

This sequence joins TRBV7-2 and TRBJ2-6; 12 nucleotides match TRBD2. From germline, CDR1 is SGHTA and CDR2 FQGNSA. Unmatched junction bases numbered 4, after V lost 4 bases and J lost 0 bases. This CDR3 has 18 amino acids. This CDR3 is CASSSLAGGPSGANVLTF. CDR3 coding DNA: TGTGCCAGCAGCTCCCTAGCGGGGGGGCCCTCTGGGGCCAACGTCCTGACTTTC.

V and J are TRBV6-5 and TRBJ2-7; unclear D gene. The germline gives CDR1 MNHEY, CDR2 SVGAGI. V was pared by 2 bases and J by 2 bases, with 13 bases between. This CDR3 contains 15 residues. The CDR3 here is CASSYEAAEPYEQYF. The CDR3 DNA is TGTGCCAGCAGTTACGAGGCAGCTGAACCCTACGAGCAGTACTTC.